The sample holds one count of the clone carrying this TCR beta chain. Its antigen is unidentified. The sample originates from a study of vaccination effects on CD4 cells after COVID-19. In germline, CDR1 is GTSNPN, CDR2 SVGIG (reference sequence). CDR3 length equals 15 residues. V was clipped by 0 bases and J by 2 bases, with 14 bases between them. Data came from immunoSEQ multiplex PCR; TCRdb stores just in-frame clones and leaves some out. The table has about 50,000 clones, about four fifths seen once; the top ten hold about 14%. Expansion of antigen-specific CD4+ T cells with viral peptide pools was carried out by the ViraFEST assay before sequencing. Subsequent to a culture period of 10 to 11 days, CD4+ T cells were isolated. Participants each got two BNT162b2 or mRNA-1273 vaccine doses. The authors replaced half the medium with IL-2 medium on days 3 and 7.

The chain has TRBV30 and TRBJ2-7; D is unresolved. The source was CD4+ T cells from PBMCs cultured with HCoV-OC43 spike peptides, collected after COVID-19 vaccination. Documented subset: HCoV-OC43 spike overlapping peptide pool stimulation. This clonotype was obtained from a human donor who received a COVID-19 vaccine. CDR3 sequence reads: CAWSVLGPQTYEQYF. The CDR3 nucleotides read TGTGCCTGGAGTGTACTGGGTCCGCAAACCTACGAGCAGTACTTC.